This T cell receptor beta chain was obtained from a study of shared clonotypes between healthy human individuals. Profiling relied on immunoSEQ multiplex PCR, and the TCRdb table lists in-frame clones only, not all of them. The sample lists about 1.5 million clones, approximately 98% occurring once. CDR3 size: 12 residues. Trimming took 3 bases from V and 8 from J, leaving 8 bases between them. CDR1 is MDHEN and CDR2 is SYDVKM in the germline V gene. Sequenced sample: naive CD4+ T cells sorted from blood. As to subset: CD45RA+ positively selected. The TCR was taken from a man aged 25-40 years in good health. This chain connects TRBV28 to TRBJ1-5; D gene unclear. DNA for the CDR3: TGTGCCAGCAGTTTCCTAGCGGAGCCCCAGCATTTT. This sequence encodes CASSFLAEPQHF.